This is a list of T cell receptor beta chains from one sample in a study of regulatory T cells in long-lasting Graves disease. MiXCR, run by TCRdb on the multiplex PCR reads, gives a single entry per CDR3 protein. The sample carries fewer than 450,000 distinct CDR3 sequences, 20% to 30% recorded once. The sample was peripheral blood mononuclear cells (PBMCs), taken when the disease was refractory, from a patient treated with antithyroid drugs. Every receptor here comes from a female donor with Graves disease. The CDR3 runs from the conserved cysteine through the conserved F or W. D genes are given only for firm matches. The size field is filled for only some rows; it gives once, few, many or a size class.

J gene: TRBJ2-7
D gene: TRBD1
V gene: TRBV20-1
clone size: few
CDR3 DNA: TGCAGTGCTAGGGTCCGGGACAGATACTACGAGCAGTACTTC
CDR3 protein: CSARVRDRYYEQYF

J gene: TRBJ2-7
D gene: .
V gene: TRBV3-1
clone size: once
CDR3 DNA: TGTGCCAGCAGCCCCTGGTCCCAACCCTACGAGCAGTACTTC
CDR3 protein: CASSPWSQPYEQYF

J gene: TRBJ2-2
D gene: .
V gene: TRBV7-8
clone size: .
CDR3 DNA: TGTGCCAGCATAAGTGGGACTGTGAACACCGGGGAGCTGTTTTTT
CDR3 protein: CASISGTVNTGELFF

J gene: TRBJ1-1
D gene: .
V gene: TRBV10-3
clone size: many
CDR3 DNA: TGTGCCATCAGTGACAGGGGCTTCACTGAAGCTTTCTTT
CDR3 protein: CAISDRGFTEAFF

J gene: TRBJ2-1
D gene: TRBD2
V gene: TRBV6-1
clone size: .
CDR3 DNA: TGTGCCAGTGAGACCATATGGGTAGCGGGACGTTACAATGAGCAGTTCTTC
CDR3 protein: CASETIWVAGRYNEQFF

J gene: TRBJ2-7
D gene: TRBD2
V gene: TRBV29-1
clone size: few
CDR3 DNA: TGCAGCGCAGCGGGGGGACAGAGCTCCTACGAGCAGTACTTC
CDR3 protein: CSAAGGQSSYEQYF

J gene: TRBJ2-1
D gene: .
V gene: TRBV9
clone size: .
CDR3 DNA: TGTGCCAGCAGCCGGGGCAGTTACAATGAGCAGTTCTTC
CDR3 protein: CASSRGSYNEQFF

J gene: TRBJ1-4
D gene: TRBD1
V gene: TRBV7-2
clone size: .
CDR3 DNA: TGTGCCAGCACTCTGACAGGGATTAATGAAAAACTGTTTTTT
CDR3 protein: CASTLTGINEKLFF

J gene: TRBJ2-5
D gene: .
V gene: TRBV2
clone size: many
CDR3 DNA: TGTGCCAGCAGAGTCGGGTTCGGCAGAGGGGTCCAAGAGACCCAGTACTTC
CDR3 protein: CASRVGFGRGVQETQYF

J gene: TRBJ1-2
D gene: .
V gene: TRBV14
clone size: .
CDR3 DNA: TGTGCCAGCAGCCTCACGGCGGGCAGCTCTAACTATGGCTACACCTTC
CDR3 protein: CASSLTAGSSNYGYTF

J gene: TRBJ2-5
D gene: .
V gene: TRBV12-3/TRBV12-4
clone size: many
CDR3 DNA: TGTGCCAGCAGTGCCCTCCAGGGCGGAGGGGAGACCCAGTACTTC
CDR3 protein: CASSALQGGGETQYF

J gene: TRBJ1-2
D gene: .
V gene: TRBV20-1
clone size: many
CDR3 DNA: TGCAGTGCTAGAGGGGGGAAGGGCTATGGCTACACCTTC
CDR3 protein: CSARGGKGYGYTF

J gene: TRBJ2-6
D gene: .
V gene: TRBV27
clone size: .
CDR3 DNA: TGTGCCAGCAGTTTCTCATCCAGGGGATCTGGGGCCAACGTCCTGACTTTC
CDR3 protein: CASSFSSRGSGANVLTF

J gene: TRBJ1-4
D gene: .
V gene: TRBV7-3
clone size: few
CDR3 DNA: TGTGCCAGCAGCCTAGAAGCAGGGGCTAATGAAAAACTGTTTTTT
CDR3 protein: CASSLEAGANEKLFF

J gene: TRBJ1-2
D gene: .
V gene: TRBV10-3
clone size: many
CDR3 DNA: TGTGCCATCAGTGAGGCTGCAGGTTCTGCTGGCTACACCTTC
CDR3 protein: CAISEAAGSAGYTF

J gene: TRBJ1-2
D gene: TRBD1
V gene: TRBV29-1
clone size: .
CDR3 DNA: TGCAGCGTTGGTGACAGGGCCGACTATGGCTACACCTTC
CDR3 protein: CSVGDRADYGYTF